This T cell receptor (beta chain) was sequenced for a study of T cell responses to AZD1222 COVID-19 vaccine. Germline V gene lookup returns CDR1 LNHDA and CDR2 SQIVND (reference sequence). The CDR3 runs to 14 residues. Unmatched junction bases numbered 6, after V lost 3 bases and J lost 4 bases. The study's findings and limits: Baseline seropositivity occurred in only a handful of AZD1222 recipients. Among spike-specific TCRs, nearly half reportedly target unmutated variant regions. It should be noted that donors were predominantly white British and more often female, and clonal diversity was possibly underestimated.

The data were produced by immunoSEQ multiplex PCR, yet TCRdb's version contains in-frame clones alone and is incomplete. The data hold more than 150,000 clones, with 94% observed a single time. On this clone itself: The target antigen is unknown.

The rearrangement uses TRBV19 and TRBJ2-7; 7 nucleotides agree with TRBD1. The sequencing here drew on peripheral blood, taken on day 0 of AZD1222 vaccination. The clonotype was recovered from an adult in good health. The CDR3, as DNA: TGTGCCAGTAGTATCGGAAGGGGGCTTTACGAGCAGTACTTC. Translating it yields CASSIGRGLYEQYF.